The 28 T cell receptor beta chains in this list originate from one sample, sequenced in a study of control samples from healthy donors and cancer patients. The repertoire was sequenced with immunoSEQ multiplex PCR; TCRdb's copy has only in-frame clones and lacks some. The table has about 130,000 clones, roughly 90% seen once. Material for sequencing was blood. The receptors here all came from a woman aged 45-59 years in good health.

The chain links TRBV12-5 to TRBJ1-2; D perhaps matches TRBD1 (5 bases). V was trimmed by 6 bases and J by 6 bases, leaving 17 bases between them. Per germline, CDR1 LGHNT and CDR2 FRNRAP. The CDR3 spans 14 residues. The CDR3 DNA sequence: TGTGCTAGTGGACGCCTTGGACATCAGGATGGCTACACCTTC. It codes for CASGRLGHQDGYTF.

CDR3 amino acids: CASKPRRGSGNTIYF. The CDR3, as DNA: TGCGCCAGCAAGCCTCGGCGAGGTTCTGGAAACACCATATATTTT. The genes are TRBV23-1 and TRBJ1-3; D call uncertain. TRBV23-1 is noted as an ORF with a role that remains uncertain. The CDR3 spans 15 residues. V lost 7 bases and J lost 1, with 14 bases in between.

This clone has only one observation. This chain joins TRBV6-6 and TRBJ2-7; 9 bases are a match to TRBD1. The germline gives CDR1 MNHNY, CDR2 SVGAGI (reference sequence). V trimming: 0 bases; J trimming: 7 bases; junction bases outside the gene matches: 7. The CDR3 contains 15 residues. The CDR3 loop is CASSYSDRGSGEQYF. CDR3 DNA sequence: TGTGCCAGCAGTTACTCAGACAGGGGGTCGGGAGAGCAGTACTTC.

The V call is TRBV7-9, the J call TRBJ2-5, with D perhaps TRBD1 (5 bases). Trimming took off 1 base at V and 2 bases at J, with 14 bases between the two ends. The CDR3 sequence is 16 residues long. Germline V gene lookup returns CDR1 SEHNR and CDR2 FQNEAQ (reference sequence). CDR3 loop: CASSLVTGWGQETQYF. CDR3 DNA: TGTGCCAGCAGCTTAGTTACAGGTTGGGGACAAGAGACCCAGTACTTC.

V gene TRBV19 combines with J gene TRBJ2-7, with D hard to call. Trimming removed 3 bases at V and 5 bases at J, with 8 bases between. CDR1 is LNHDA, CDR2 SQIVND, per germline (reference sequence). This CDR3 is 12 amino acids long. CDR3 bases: TGTGCCAGTAGTATGTTAGGCGACGAGCAGTACTTC. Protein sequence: CASSMLGDEQYF.

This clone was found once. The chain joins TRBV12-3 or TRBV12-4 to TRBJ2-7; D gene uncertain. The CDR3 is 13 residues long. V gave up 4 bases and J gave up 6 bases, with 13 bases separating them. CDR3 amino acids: CASSSWTGSEQYF. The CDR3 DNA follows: TGTGCCAGCAGTTCGTGGACGGGTTCCGAGCAGTACTTC.

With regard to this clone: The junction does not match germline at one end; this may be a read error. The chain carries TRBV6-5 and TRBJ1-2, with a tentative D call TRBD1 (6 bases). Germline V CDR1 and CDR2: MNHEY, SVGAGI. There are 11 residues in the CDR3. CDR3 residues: CASRMDSPTHF. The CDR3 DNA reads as TGTGCCAGCAGAATGGACAGCCCGACGCACTTC.

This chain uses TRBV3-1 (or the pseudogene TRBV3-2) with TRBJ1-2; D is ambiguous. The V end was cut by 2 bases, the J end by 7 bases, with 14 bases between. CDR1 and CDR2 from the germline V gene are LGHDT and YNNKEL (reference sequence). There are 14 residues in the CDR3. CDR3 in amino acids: CASSQPGGGGGYTF. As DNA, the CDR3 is TGTGCCAGCAGCCAACCCGGAGGAGGTGGTGGCTACACCTTC.

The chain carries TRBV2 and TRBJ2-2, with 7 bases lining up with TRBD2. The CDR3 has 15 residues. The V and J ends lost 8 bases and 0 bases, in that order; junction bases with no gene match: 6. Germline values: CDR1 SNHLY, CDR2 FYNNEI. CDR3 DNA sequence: TGTGCCAGCCGCCGGGACTACACGAACACCGGGGAGCTGTTTTTT. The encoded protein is CASRRDYTNTGELFF.

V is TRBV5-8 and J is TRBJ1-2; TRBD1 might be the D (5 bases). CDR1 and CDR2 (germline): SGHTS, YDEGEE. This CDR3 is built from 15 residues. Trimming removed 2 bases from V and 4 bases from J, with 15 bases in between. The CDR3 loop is CASSFVAGRSYGYTF. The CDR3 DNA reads TGTGCCAGCAGCTTCGTGGCAGGGAGGAGCTATGGCTACACCTTC.

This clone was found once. CDR3 sequence reads: CASSLGGAVENIQYF. The CDR3, as DNA: TGTGCCAGCAGCTTGGGCGGGGCAGTGGAGAACATTCAGTACTTC. The rearrangement joins TRBV5-4 to TRBJ2-4; a possible D gene is TRBD2 (6 bases). Germline values: CDR1 SGHNT, CDR2 YYREEE (reference sequence). V dropped 0 bases and J dropped 7 bases, with 14 bases sitting between them. The CDR3 spans 15 residues. Supplemented by reference TRBV5-4 and TRBJ2-4, the full variable domain reads ETGVTQSPTHLIKTRGQQVTLRCSSQSGHNTVSWYQQALGQGPQFIFQYYREEENGRGNFPPRFSGLQFPNYSSELNVNALELDDSALYLCASSLGGAVENIQYFGAGTRLSVL.

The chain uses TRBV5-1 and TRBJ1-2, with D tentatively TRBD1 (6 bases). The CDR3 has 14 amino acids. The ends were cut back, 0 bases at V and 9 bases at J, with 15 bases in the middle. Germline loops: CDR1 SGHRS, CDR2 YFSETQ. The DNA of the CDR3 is TGCGCCAGCAGCTTGGAGGGCCAGGGGTCGAGCTACACCTTC. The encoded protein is CASSLEGQGSSYTF.

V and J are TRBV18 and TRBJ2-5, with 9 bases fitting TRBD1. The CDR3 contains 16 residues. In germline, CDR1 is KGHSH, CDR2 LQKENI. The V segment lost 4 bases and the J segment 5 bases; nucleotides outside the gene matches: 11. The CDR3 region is CASSQTGGAGSETQYF. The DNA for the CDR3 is TGTGCCAGCTCACAAACAGGGGGCGCGGGGAGTGAGACCCAGTACTTC.

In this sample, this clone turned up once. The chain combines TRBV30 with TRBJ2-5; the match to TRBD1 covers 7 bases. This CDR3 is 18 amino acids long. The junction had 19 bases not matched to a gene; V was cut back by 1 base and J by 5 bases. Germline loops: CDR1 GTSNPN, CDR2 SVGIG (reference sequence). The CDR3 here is CAWSAWTGDDRAWETQYF. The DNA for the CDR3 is TGTGCCTGGAGTGCCTGGACCGGCGACGACAGGGCATGGGAGACCCAGTACTTC.

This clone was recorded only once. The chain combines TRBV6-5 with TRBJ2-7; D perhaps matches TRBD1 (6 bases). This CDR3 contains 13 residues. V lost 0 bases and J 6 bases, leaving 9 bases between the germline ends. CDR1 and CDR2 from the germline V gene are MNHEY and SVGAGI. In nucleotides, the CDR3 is TGTGCCAGCAGTTACTCGAACAGGGTCGAGCAGTACTTC. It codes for CASSYSNRVEQYF.

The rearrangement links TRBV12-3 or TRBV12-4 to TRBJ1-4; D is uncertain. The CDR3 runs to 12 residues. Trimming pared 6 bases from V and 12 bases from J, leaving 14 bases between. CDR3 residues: CASSPDGKELFF. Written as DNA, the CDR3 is TGTGCCAGCAGCCCCGATGGGAAAGAACTGTTTTTT.

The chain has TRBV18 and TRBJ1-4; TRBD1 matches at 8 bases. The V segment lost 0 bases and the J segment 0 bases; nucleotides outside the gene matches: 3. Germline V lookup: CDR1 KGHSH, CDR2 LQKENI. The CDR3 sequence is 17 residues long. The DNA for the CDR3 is TGTGCCAGCTCACCACCGTACAGGGGGTCAACTAATGAAAAACTGTTTTTT. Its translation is CASSPPYRGSTNEKLFF.

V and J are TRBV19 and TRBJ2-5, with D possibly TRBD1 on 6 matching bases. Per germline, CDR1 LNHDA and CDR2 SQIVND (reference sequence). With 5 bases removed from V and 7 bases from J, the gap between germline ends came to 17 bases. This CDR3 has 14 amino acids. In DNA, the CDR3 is TGTGCCAGTAGTTCACAGGGTTATGAGGGGACCCAGTACTTC. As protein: CASSSQGYEGTQYF.

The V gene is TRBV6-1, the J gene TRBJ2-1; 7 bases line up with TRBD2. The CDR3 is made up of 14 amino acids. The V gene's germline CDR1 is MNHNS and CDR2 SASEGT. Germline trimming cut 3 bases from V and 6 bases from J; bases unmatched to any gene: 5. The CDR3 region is CASSDQPGGNEQFF. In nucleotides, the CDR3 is TGTGCCAGCAGTGACCAACCGGGGGGCAATGAGCAGTTCTTC.

The CDR3 here is CASSYGLQPQHF. DNA of the CDR3: TGTGCCAGCAGTTACGGGCTTCAGCCCCAGCATTTT. The chain is built from TRBV6-6 and TRBJ1-5; the D is unclear. This CDR3 contains 12 residues. CDR1 and CDR2 from the germline V gene are MNHNY and SVGAGI (reference sequence). V lost 2 bases and J 6 bases, leaving 5 bases between the germline ends.

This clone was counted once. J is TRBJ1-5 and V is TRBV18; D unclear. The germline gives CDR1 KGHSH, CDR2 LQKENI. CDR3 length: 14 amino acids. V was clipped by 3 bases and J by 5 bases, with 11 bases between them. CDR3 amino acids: CASSPALGDQPQHF. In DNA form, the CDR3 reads TGTGCCAGCTCACCGGCCCTTGGCGATCAGCCCCAGCATTTT.

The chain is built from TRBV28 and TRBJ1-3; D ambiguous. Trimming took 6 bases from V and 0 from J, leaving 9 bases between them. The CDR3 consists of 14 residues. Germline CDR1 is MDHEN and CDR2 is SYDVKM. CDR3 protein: CASRPSISGNTIYF. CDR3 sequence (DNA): TGTGCCAGCAGACCTAGTATCTCTGGAAACACCATATATTTT.

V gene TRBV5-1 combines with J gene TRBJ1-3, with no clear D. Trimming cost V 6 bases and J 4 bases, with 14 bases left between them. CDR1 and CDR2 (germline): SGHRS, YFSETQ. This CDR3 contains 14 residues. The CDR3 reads CASTRTGEGNTIYF. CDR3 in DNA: TGCGCCAGCACCAGGACCGGCGAGGGAAACACCATATATTTT.

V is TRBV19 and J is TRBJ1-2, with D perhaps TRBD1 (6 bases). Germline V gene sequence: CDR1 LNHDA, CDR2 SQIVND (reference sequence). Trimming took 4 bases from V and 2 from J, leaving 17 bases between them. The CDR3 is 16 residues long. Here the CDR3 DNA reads TGTGCCAGTAGTACCTGGACAGAAACAAGCAACTATGGCTACACCTTC. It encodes CASSTWTETSNYGYTF.

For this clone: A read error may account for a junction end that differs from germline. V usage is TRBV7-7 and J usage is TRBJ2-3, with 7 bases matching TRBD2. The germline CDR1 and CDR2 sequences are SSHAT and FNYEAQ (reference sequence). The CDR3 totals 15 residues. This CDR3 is CASSPGGGSGDTQYF. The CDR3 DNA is TGTGCTAGCAGCCCTGGGGGGGGGAGTGGAGATACGCAGTATTTT.

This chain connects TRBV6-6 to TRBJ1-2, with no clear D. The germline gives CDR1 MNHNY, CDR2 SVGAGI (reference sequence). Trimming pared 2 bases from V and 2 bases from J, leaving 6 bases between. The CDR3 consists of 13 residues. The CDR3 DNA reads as TGTGCCAGCAGTTACACGGGAAACTATGGCTACACCTTC. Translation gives CASSYTGNYGYTF.

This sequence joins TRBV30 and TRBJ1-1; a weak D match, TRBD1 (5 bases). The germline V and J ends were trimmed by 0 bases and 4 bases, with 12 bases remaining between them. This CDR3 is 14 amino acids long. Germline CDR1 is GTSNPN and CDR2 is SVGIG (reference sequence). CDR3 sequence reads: CAWSVGGSSTEAFF. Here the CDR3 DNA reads TGTGCCTGGAGTGTCGGGGGGTCGAGCACTGAAGCTTTCTTT.

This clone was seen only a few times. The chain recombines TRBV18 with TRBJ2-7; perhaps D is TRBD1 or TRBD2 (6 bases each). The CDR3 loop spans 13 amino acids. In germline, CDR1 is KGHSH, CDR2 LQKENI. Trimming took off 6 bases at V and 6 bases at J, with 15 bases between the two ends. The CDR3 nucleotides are TGTGCCAGCTCCCCAAAGGAGGGGGGCGAGCAGTACTTC. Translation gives CASSPKEGGEQYF.